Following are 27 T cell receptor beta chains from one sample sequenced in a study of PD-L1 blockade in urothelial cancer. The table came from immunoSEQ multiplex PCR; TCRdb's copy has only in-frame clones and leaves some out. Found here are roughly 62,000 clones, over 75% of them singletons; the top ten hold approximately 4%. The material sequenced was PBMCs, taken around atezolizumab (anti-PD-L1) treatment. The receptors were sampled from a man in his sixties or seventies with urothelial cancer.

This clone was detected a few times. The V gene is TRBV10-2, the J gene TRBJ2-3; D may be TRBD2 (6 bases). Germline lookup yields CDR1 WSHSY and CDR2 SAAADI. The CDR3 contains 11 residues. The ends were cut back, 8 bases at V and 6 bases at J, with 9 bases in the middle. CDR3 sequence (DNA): TGCGCCAGCCTAGGGACTGATACGCAGTATTTT. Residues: CASLGTDTQYF.

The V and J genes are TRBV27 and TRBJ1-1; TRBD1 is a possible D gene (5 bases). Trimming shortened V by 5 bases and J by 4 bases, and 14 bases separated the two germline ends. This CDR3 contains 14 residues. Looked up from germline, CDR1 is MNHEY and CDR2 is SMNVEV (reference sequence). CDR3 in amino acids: CASSRSNQGTEAFF. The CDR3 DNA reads TGTGCCAGCAGTAGGTCAAATCAGGGCACTGAAGCTTTCTTT.

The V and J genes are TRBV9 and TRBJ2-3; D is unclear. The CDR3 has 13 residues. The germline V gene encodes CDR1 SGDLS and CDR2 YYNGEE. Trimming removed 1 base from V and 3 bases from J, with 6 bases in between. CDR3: CASSVKLTDTQYF. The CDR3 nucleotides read TGTGCCAGCAGCGTAAAGCTGACAGATACGCAGTATTTT.

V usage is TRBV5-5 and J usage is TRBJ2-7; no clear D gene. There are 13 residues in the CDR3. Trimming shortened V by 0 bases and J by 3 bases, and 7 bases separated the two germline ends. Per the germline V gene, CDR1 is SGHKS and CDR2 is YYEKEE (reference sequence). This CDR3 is CASSLGLYYEQYF. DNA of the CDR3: TGTGCCAGCAGCTTGGGGCTTTACTACGAGCAGTACTTC.

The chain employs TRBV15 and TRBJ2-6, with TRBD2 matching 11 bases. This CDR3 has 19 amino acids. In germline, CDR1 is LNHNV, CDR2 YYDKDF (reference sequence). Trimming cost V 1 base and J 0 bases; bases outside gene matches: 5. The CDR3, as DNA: TGTGCCACCAGCAGAGGTAGCGGGAGGGTCCCCTCTGGGGCCAACGTCCTGACTTTC. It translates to CATSRGSGRVPSGANVLTF.

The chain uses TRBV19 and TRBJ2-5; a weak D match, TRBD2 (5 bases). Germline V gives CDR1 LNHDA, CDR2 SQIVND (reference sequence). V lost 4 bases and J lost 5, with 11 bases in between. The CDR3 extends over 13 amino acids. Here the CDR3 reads CASSTGRRETQYF. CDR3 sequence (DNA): TGTGCCAGTAGTACAGGACGGAGGGAGACCCAGTACTTC.

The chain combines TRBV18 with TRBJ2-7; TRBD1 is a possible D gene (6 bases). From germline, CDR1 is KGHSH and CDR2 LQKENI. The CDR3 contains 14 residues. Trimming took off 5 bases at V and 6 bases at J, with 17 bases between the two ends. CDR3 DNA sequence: TGTGCCAGCTCAACCGAAACAGGGATAGTCGAGCAGTACTTC. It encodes CASSTETGIVEQYF.

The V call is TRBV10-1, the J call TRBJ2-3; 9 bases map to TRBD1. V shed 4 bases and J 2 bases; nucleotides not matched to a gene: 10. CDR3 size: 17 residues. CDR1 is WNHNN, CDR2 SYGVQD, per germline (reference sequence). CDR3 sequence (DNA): TGCGCCAGCAGTGGGGAAGACAGGGGGACTTCCACAGATACGCAGTATTTT. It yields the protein CASSGEDRGTSTDTQYF.

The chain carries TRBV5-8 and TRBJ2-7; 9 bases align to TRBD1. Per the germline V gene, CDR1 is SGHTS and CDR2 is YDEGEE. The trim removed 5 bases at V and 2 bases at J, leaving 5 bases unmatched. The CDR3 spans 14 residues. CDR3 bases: TGTGCCAGCAGAAGTAGACAGGGGGCCTACGAGCAGTACTTC. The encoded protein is CASRSRQGAYEQYF.

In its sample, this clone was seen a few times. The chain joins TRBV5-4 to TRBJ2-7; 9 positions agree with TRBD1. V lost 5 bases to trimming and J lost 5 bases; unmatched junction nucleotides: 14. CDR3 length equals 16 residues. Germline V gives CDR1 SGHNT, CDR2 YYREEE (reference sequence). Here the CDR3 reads CASRQNAGTGSHEQYF. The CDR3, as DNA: TGTGCCAGCAGACAAAACGCCGGGACAGGGAGCCACGAGCAGTACTTC.

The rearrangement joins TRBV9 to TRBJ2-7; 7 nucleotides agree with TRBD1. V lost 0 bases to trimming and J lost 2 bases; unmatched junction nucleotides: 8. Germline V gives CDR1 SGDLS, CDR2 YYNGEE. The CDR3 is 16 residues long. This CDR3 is CASSVAGGREPYEQYF. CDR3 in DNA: TGTGCCAGCAGCGTAGCAGGGGGACGGGAACCCTACGAGCAGTACTTC.

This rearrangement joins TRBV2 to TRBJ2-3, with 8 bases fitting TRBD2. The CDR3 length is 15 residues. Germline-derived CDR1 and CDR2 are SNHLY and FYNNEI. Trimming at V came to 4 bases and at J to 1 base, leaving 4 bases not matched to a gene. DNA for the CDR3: TGTGCCAGCAGTGCTCGAGCGGGAGGCACAGATACGCAGTATTTT. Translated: CASSARAGGTDTQYF.

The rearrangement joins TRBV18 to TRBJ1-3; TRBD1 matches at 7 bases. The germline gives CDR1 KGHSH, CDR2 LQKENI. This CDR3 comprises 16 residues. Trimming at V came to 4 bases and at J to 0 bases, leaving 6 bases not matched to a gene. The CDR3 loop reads CASSHSGQSSGNTIYF. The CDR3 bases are TGTGCCAGCTCACACTCGGGACAGAGCTCTGGAAACACCATATATTTT.

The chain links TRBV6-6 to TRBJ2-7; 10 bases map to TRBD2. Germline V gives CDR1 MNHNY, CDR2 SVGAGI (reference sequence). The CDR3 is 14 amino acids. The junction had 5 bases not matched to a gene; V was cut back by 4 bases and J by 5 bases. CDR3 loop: CASSSSGGANEQYF. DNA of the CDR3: TGTGCCAGCAGTTCCAGCGGGGGGGCAAACGAGCAGTACTTC.

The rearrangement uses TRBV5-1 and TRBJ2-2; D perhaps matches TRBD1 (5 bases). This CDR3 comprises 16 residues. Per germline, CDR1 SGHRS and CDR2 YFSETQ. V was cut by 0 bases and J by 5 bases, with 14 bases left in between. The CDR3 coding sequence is TGCGCCAGCAGCTTGGTGGCGGACACCGGGACCGGGGAGCTGTTTTTT. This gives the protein CASSLVADTGTGELFF.

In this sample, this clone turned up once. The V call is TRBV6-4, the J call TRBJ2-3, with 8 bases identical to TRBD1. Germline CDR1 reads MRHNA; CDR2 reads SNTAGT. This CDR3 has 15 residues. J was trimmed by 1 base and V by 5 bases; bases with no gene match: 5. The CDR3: CASSRQGAGTDTQYF. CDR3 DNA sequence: TGTGCCAGCAGTCGGCAGGGGGCCGGCACAGATACGCAGTATTTT.

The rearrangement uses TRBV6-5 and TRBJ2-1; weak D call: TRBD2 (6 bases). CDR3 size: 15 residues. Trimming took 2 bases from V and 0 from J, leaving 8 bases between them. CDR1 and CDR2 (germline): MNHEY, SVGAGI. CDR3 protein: CASSYVGSSYNEQFF. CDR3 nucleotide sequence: TGTGCCAGCAGTTACGTCGGGAGCTCCTACAATGAGCAGTTCTTC.

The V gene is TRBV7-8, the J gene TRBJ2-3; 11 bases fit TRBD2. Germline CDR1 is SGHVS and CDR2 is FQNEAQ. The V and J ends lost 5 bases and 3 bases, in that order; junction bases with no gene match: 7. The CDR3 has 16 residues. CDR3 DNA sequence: TGTGCCAGCAGCAAGGGACTAGCGGAGGGGACAGATACGCAGTATTTT. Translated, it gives CASSKGLAEGTDTQYF.

CDR3 in amino acids: CASSPSRGQETQYF. The CDR3 coding sequence is TGTGCCAGCTCACCCTCGCGCGGCCAAGAGACCCAGTACTTC. V and J are TRBV18 and TRBJ2-5; no clear D. Per the germline V gene, CDR1 is KGHSH and CDR2 is LQKENI. CDR3 length: 14 amino acids. The ends were cut back, 3 bases at V and 1 base at J, with 9 bases in the middle.

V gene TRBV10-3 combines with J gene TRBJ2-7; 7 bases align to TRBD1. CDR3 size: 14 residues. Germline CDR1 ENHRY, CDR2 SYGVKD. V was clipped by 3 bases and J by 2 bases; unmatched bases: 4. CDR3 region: CAISDGQEPYEQYF. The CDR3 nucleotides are TGTGCCATCAGTGACGGACAGGAACCCTACGAGCAGTACTTC.

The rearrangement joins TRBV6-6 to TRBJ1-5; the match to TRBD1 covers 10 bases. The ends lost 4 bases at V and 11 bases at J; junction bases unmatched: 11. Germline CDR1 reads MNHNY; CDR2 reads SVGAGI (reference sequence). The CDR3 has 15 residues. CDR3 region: CASSFLDRGREAQHF. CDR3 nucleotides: TGTGCCAGCAGTTTCCTAGACAGGGGGCGCGAGGCCCAGCATTTT.

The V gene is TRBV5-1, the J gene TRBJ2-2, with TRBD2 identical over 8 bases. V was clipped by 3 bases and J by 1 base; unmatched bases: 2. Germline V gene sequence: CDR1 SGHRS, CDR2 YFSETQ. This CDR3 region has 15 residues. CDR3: CASSSGLGNTGELFF. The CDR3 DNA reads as TGCGCCAGCAGCTCGGGACTAGGGAACACCGGGGAGCTGTTTTTT.

The CDR3 here is CASSLWRDTDTQYF. In DNA form, the CDR3 reads TGCGCCAGCAGCTTGTGGAGGGACACAGATACGCAGTATTTT. The chain combines TRBV5-1 with TRBJ2-3; D possibly corresponds to TRBD2 (6 bases). Looked up from germline, CDR1 is SGHRS and CDR2 is YFSETQ. This CDR3 is built from 14 residues. V was shortened by 1 base and J by 2 bases, with 8 bases between the two germline ends. Together with reference TRBV5-1 and TRBJ2-3, the CDR3 gives the full variable domain: KAGVTQTPRYLIKTRGQQVTLSCSPISGHRSVSWYQQTPGQGLQFLFEYFSETQRNKGNFPGRFSGRQFSNSRSEMNVSTLELGDSALYLCASSLWRDTDTQYFGPGTRLTVL.

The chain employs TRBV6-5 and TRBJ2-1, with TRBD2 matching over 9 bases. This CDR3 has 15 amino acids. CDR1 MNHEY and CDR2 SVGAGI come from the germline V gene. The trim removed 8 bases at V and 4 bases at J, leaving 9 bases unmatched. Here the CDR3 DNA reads TGTGCCAGCTGCCCGGGGCTAGCGGGATACAATGAGCAGTTCTTC. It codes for CASCPGLAGYNEQFF.

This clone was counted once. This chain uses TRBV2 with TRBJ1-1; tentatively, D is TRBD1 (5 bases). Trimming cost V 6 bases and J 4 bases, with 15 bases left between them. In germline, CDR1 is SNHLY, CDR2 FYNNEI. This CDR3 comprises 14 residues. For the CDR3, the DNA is TGTGCCAGCAGAGTAGACGGCGGGGGCACTGAAGCTTTCTTT. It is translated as CASRVDGGGTEAFF.

CDR3 DNA sequence: TGTGCCAGCAGTTTATCTTTAGGACTAGCGGGAGAATATTCGAAAGTTTACAATGAGCAGTTCTTC. It translates to CASSLSLGLAGEYSKVYNEQFF. This chain uses TRBV27 with TRBJ2-1, with 13 bases matching TRBD2. V dropped 0 bases and J dropped 4; count of bases not matched to a gene: 18. Germline assignment: CDR1 MNHEY and CDR2 SMNVEV (reference sequence). CDR3 size: 22 residues.

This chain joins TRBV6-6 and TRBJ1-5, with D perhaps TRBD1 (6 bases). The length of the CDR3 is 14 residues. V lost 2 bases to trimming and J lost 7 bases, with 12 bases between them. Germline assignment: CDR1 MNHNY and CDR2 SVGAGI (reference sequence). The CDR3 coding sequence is TGTGCCAGCAGTTACATTGGGGGCAGGCAGCCCCAGCATTTT. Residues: CASSYIGGRQPQHF.